This T cell receptor (beta chain) was sequenced in a study of T-cell reconstitution after alpha-beta-depleted transplantation in children. The authors prepared the TCRbeta library with unique molecular identifiers. TCRdb itself ran the PCR reads through MiXCR, one entry per CDR3 protein. The table lists fewer than 120,000 distinct CDR3 sequences, 9% to 12% of them singletons. This clonotype occurred many times. This receptor was taken from a human donor who donated a stem cell graft to a child with acute lymphoblastic leukemia. Sequenced here: PBMCs from the stem cell graft donor, sampled from the stem cell graft.

In nucleotides, the CDR3 is TGTGCCAGCAGTTTAGCGCGGGGGGGCCGTCAAGAGACCCAGTACTTC. It yields the protein CASSLARGGRQETQYF. The chain carries TRBV12-3 or TRBV12-4 and TRBJ2-5, with TRBD2 identical over 9 bases. V lost 0 bases, J lost 2 bases, and 4 bases stayed unmatched. The CDR3 contains 16 residues.